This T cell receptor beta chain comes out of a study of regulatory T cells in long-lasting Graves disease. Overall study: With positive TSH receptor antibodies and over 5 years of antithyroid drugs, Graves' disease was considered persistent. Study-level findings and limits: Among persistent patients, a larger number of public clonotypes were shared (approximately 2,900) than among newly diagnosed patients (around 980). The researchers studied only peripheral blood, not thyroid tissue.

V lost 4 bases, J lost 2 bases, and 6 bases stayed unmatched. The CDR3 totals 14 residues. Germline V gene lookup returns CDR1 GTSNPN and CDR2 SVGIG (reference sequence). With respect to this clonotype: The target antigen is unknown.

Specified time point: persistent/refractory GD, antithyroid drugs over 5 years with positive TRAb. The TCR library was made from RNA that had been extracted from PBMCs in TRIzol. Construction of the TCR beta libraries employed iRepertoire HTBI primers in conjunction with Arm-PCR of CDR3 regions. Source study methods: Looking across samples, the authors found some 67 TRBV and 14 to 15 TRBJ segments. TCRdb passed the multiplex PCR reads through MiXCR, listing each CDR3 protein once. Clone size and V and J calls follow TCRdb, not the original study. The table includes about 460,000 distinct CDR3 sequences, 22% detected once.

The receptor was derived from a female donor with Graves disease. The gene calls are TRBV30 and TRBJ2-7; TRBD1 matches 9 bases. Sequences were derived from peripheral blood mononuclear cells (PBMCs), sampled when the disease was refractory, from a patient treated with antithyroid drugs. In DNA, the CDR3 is TGTGCCTGGATCCGGACAGGGGCGCCCTACGAGCAGTACTTC. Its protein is CAWIRTGAPYEQYF.